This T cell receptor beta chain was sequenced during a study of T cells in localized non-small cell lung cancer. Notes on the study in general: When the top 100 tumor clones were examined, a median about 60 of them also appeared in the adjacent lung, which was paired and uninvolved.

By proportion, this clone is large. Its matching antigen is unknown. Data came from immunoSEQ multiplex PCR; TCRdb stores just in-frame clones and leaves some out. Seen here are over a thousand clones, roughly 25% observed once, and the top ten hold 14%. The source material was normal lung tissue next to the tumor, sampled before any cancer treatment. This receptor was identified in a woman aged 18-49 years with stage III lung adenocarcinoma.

The CDR3 loop reads CASTEGAGTPDTQYF. The CDR3 DNA is TGTGCCAGCACCGAGGGGGCGGGGACCCCAGATACGCAGTATTTT. The chain employs TRBV6-8 and TRBJ2-3; possible D gene TRBD1, 7 bases. Germline V gene sequence: CDR1 MNHGY, CDR2 SAAAGT. The CDR3 runs to 15 residues. Trimming took 7 bases from V and 4 from J, leaving 18 bases between them.